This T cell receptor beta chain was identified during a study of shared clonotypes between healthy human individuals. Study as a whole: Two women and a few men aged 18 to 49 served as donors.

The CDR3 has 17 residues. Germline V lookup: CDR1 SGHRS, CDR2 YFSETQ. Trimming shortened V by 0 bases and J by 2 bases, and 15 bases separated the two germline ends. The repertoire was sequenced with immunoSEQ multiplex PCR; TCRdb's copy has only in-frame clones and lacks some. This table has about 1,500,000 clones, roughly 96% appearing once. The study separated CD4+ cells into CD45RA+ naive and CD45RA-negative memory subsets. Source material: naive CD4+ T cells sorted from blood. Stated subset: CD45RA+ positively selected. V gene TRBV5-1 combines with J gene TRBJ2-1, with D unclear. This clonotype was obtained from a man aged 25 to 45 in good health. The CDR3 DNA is TGCGCCAGCAGCTTGGTTCCTCTCCAGGCGGCCTACAATGAGCAGTTCTTC. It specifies CASSLVPLQAAYNEQFF.